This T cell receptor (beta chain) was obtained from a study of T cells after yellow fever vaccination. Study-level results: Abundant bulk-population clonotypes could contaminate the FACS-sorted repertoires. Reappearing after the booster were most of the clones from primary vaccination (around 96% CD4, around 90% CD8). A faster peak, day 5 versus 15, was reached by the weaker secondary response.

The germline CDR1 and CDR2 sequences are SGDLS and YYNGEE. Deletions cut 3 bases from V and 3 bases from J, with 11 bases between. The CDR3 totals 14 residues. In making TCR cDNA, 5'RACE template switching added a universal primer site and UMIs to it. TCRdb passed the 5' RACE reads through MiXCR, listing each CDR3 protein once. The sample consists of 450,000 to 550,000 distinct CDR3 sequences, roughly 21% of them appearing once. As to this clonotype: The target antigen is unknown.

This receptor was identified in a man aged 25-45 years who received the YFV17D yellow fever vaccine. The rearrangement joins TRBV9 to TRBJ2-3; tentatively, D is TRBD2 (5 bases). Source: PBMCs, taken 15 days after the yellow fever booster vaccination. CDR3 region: CASSAPPGTDTQYF. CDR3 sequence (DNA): TGTGCCAGCAGCGCCCCCCCGGGGACAGATACGCAGTATTTT. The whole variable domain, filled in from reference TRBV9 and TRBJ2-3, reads DSGVTQTPKHLITATGQRVTLRCSPRSGDLSVYWYQQSLDQGLQFLIQYYNGEERAKGNILERFSAQQFPDLHSELNLSSLELGDSALYFCASSAPPGTDTQYFGPGTRLTVL.